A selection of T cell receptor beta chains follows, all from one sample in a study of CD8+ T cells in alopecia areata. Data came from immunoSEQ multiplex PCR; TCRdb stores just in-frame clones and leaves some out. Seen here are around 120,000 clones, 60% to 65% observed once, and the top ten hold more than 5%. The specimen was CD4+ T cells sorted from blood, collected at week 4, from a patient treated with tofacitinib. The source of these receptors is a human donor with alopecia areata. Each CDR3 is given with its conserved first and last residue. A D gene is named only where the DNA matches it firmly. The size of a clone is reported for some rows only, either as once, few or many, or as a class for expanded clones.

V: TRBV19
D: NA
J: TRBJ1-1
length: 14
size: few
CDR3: CASMSLPMNTEAFF
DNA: TGTGCCAGTATGTCACTTCCCATGAACACTGAAGCTTTCTTT

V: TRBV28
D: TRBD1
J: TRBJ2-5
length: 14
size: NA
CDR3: CASSQTGGAETQYF
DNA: TGTGCCAGCAGTCAGACAGGGGGCGCCGAGACCCAGTACTTC

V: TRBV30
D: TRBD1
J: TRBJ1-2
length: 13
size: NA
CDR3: CAWNTGTGRVDTF
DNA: TGTGCCTGGAATACCGGGACAGGGCGAGTTGACACCTTC

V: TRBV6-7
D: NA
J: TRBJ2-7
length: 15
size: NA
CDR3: CASSTKDRKGLEQYF
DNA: TGTGCCAGCAGTACCAAAGACAGGAAGGGTCTCGAGCAGTACTTC

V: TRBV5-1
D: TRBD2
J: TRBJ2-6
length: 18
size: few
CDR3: CASSLLSGGPSGANVLTF
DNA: TGCGCCAGCAGCTTGTTAAGCGGGGGCCCTTCTGGGGCCAACGTCCTGACTTTC

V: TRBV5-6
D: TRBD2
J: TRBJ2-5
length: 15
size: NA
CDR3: CASSLAGLAQETQYF
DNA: TGTGCCAGCAGCCTGGCGGGACTAGCTCAAGAGACCCAGTACTTC

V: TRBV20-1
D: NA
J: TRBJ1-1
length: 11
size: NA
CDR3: CSADTTGLAFF
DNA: TGCAGTGCTGATACGACAGGTCTTGCTTTCTTT

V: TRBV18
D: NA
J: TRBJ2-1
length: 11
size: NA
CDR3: CASSPAGEQFF
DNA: TGTGCCAGCTCACCGGCGGGTGAGCAGTTCTTC

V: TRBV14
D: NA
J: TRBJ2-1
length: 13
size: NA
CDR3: CASSQDSLDEQFF
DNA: TGTGCCAGCAGCCAAGACAGTTTGGATGAGCAGTTCTTC

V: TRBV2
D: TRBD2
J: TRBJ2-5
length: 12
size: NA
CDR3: CASGAGLETQYF
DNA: TGTGCCAGCGGAGCGGGGTTGGAGACCCAGTACTTC

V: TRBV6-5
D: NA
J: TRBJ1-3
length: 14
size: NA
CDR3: CASRRQASGNTIYF
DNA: TGTGCCAGCAGGCGACAAGCCTCTGGAAACACCATATATTTT

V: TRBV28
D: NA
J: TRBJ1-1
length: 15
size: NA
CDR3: CASSLTDFMNTEAFF
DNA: TGTGCCAGCAGTTTGACGGACTTTATGAACACTGAAGCCTTCTTT

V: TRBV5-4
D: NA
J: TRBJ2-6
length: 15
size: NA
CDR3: CASSLAADWANVLTF
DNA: TGTGCCAGCAGCTTGGCAGCCGATTGGGCCAACGTCCTGACTTTC

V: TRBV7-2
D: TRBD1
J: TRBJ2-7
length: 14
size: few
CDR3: CASSAGGSSYEQYF
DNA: TGTGCCAGCAGCGCAGGGGGCAGTTCCTACGAGCAGTACTTC

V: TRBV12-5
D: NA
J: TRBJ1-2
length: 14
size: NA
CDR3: CASGLVPPGYGYTF
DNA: TGTGCTAGTGGTTTGGTACCGCCAGGCTATGGCTACACCTTC

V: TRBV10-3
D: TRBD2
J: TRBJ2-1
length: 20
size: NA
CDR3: CAISPGLAGGRKSSYNEQFF
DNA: TGTGCCATCAGTCCTGGACTAGCGGGAGGGCGGAAGAGCTCCTACAATGAGCAGTTCTTC

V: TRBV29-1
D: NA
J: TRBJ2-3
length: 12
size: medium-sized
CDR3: CSVSRDTDTQYF
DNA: TGCAGCGTTTCCAGGGACACAGATACGCAGTATTTT

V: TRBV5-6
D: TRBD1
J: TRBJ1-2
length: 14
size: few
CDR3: CASSFGQGRYGYTF
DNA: TGTGCCAGCAGCTTTGGACAGGGGCGGTATGGCTACACCTTC

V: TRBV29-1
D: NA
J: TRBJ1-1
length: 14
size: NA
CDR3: CSVEAQGLNTEAFF
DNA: TGCAGCGTTGAAGCCCAGGGCCTGAACACTGAAGCTTTCTTT

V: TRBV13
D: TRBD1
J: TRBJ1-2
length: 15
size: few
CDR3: CASSKRTGENYGYTF
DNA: TGTGCCAGCAGCAAGAGGACAGGGGAGAACTATGGCTACACCTTC

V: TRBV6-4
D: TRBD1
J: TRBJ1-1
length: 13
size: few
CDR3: CASRRTGNTEAFF
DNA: TGTGCCAGCAGGAGGACAGGGAACACTGAAGCTTTCTTT

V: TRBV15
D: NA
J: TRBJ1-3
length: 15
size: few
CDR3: CATSRDWGLGNTIYF
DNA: TGTGCCACCAGCAGAGATTGGGGGCTAGGAAACACCATATATTTT

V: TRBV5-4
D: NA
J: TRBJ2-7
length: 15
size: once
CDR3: CASSLGYRGNYEQYF
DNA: TGTGCCAGCAGCTTGGGTTACCGGGGAAATTACGAGCAGTACTTC

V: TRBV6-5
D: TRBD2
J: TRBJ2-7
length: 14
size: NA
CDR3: CASSYSGREGEQYF
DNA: TGTGCCAGCAGTTACTCCGGCAGGGAGGGGGAGCAGTACTTC

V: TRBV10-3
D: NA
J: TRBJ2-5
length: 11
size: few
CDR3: CAISGGETQYF
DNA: TGTGCCATCAGTGGAGGAGAGACCCAGTACTTC

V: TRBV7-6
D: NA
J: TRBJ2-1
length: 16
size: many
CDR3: CASSLGSRRLGNEQFF
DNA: TGTGCCAGCAGCTTAGGTAGCCGGAGGCTCGGCAATGAGCAGTTCTTC

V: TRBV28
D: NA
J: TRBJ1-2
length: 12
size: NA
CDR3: CASTTLEKGYTF
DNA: TGTGCCAGCACCACACTAGAAAAAGGCTACACCTTC

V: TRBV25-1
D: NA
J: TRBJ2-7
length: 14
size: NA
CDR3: CASSESGTSYEQYF
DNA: TGTGCCAGCAGTGAATCCGGCACCTCCTACGAGCAGTACTTC

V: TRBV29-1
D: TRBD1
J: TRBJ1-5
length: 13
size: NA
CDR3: CSVGGRGDQPQHF
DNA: TGCAGCGTTGGGGGCAGGGGGGATCAGCCCCAGCATTTT

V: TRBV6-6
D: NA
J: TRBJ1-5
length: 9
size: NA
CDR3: CASGQPQHF
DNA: TGTGCCAGCGGGCAGCCCCAGCATTTT

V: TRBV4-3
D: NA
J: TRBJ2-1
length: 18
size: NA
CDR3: CASSQDLSGGVVRDEQFF
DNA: TGCGCCAGCAGCCAAGATCTTTCTGGTGGGGTGGTCCGAGATGAGCAGTTCTTC

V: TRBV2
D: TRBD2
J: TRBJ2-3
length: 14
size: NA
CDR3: CASSTSGVGDTQYF
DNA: TGTGCCAGCAGTACTAGCGGGGTGGGCGATACGCAGTATTTT

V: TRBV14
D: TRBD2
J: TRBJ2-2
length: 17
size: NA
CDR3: CASSGLAGVRNTGELFF
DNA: TGTGCCAGCAGTGGACTAGCGGGAGTCAGGAACACCGGGGAGCTGTTTTTT

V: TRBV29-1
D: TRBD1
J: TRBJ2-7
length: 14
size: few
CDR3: CSVAAGTGKNEQYF
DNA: TGCAGCGTTGCCGCCGGGACAGGGAAAAACGAGCAGTACTTC

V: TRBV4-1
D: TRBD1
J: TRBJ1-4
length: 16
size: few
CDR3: CASSPSQGVRYEKLFF
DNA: TGCGCCAGCAGCCCATCGCAGGGGGTTAGATATGAAAAACTGTTTTTT